These T cell receptor beta chains were read from a single sample in a study of blood T cells in healthy people across ages. TCRdb reanalysed the 5' RACE reads using MiXCR and keeps one entry per CDR3 protein. Among 1.5 million to 2 million distinct CDR3 sequences listed, around 48% were seen once. Sequencing was done on a sample of blood. The receptors come from a woman aged 40 to 55 in good health. Both conserved end residues are trimmed from each CDR3. Each record gives: V gene, CDR3 protein.

TRBV20-1	SAGTMISPLH
TRBV7-9	ASSPRWGQADTQY
TRBV20-1	SARKSQSPAGYT
TRBV5-1	ASSQGQYQETQY
TRBV20-1	SATHNIGGARETQY
TRBV9	ASSVNQGTDTQY
TRBV9	ASSVGLSEETQY
TRBV6-2/TRBV6-3	ASDRDRGYEQY
TRBV20-1	SAASVEGSYNEQY
TRBV4-3	ASSQEGSSSTDTQY
TRBV20-1	SAPRSGVNTEAF
TRBV12-3/TRBV12-4	ASSLGAGINNEQF
TRBV9	ASSVVEGTYNEQF
TRBV12-3/TRBV12-4	AGSLGARGYT
TRBV29-1	SVWATGQANYGYT
TRBV4-3	ASSRARGSYEQY
TRBV12-3/TRBV12-4	ASSFGGLGGNSGANVLT
TRBV20-1	SARLLAGGRNEQF
TRBV28	ASVGPSSYNEQF
TRBV10-3	AISRGTGYEQY
TRBV5-1	ASSLEGGETQF
TRBV6-1	ATARTGADYGYT
TRBV6-5	ASSYSIGTGNNEQF
TRBV2	ASGEGDIEQY
TRBV9	ASSPGGVLGVNEQF
TRBV11-2	ASSLGGQTQY
TRBV7-2	ASITREYNEQY
TRBV5-1	ASSGGLAGTGYNEQF
TRBV27	ASKEGSYEQY
TRBV29-1	SVSSDTQY
TRBV20-1	SAEPGSDTQY
TRBV9	ASSVVGGGRDTDTQY
TRBV28	ASRAGTVTNYGYT
TRBV6-2/TRBV6-3	ASSYDSMGDYEQY
TRBV29-1	SVEGGTQETQY
TRBV4-3	ASSPRLSVPGEQF
TRBV4-3	ASSQGWDQPQH
TRBV2	ATDGLPNEKLF
TRBV6-2/TRBV6-3	ASSYSNTSVYEQY
TRBV4-2	ASSQGVSVGQETQY
TRBV11-2	ASSLVEGGRQF
TRBV12-3/TRBV12-4	ASSLGTDYEQY
TRBV4-1	ASSHTQGLAGGFGYNEQF
TRBV20-1	SARTGGNYGYT
TRBV5-1	ASSLDVGSPYEQY
TRBV20-1	SAGGAGNQPQH
TRBV7-2	ASSNRPPNTGELF
TRBV7-9	ASSLVGGKSSYNEQF
TRBV7-6	ASSLGPEAYEQY
TRBV9	ASSARDSLQETQY
TRBV7-2	ASSLPGQGRRNEQY
TRBV28	ASQASGANVLT
TRBV27	ASSWDRLNNSPLH
TRBV9	ASSATSGLAAQY
TRBV29-1	SVVAGESTDTQY
TRBV27	ASGFDRGRVSVYGYT
TRBV4-3	ASSQESIGLAKSYEQY
TRBV20-1	SARGGSGASSYNEQF
TRBV7-2	ASSLGSQARGRYNEQF
TRBV15	ATSRASRGGWTQY